The T cell receptor (beta chain) under discussion was sequenced for a study of metastatic and nonmetastatic thyroid tumors. Study context: Malignant thyroid and benign thyroid patients provided blood and tumor or nodule tissue whose repertoires were compared. General study points: Across blood and tumor, TCR beta diversity in malignant thyroid tumors was reportedly significantly higher than in benign nodules.

This clone has a count of ten or more. What it binds is not known. TCRdb redid the clone calls on the PCR reads using MiXCR. The table has approximately 84,000 clones, more than 12% seen once. No patient had received any treatment before thyroid surgery. The sequence was obtained from a female donor with papillary thyroid cancer or a benign thyroid nodule (not recorded which). Some clones in this sample may be carry-over from other donors' samples. The sample consisted of blood.

The CDR3 loop reads CASSPPLGAYNEQFF. The DNA for the CDR3 is TGTGCCAGCAGCCCCCCCCTAGGAGCCTACAATGAGCAGTTCTTC. The chain recombines TRBV3-1 with TRBJ2-1; D is undetermined. The CDR3 length is 15 residues. Germline V CDR1 and CDR2: LGHDT, YNNKEL (reference sequence). V gave up 4 bases and J gave up 2 bases, with 12 bases separating them.